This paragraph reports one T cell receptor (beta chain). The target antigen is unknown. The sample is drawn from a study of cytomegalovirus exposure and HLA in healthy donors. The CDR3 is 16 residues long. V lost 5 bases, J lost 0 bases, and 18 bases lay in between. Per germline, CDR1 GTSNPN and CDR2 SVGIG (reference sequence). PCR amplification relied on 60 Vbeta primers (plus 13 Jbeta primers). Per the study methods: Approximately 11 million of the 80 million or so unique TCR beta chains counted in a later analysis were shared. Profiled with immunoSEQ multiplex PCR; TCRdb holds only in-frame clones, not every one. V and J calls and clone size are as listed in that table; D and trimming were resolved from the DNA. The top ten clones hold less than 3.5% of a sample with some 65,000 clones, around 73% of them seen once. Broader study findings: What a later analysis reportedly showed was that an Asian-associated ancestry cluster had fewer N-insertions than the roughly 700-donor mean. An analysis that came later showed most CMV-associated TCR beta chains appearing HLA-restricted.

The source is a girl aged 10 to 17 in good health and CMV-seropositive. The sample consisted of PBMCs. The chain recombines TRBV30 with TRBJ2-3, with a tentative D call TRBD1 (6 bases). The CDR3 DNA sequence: TGTGCCTGGGCCTGGGGGCTAGATATAAGCACAGATACGCAGTATTTT. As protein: CAWAWGLDISTDTQYF.